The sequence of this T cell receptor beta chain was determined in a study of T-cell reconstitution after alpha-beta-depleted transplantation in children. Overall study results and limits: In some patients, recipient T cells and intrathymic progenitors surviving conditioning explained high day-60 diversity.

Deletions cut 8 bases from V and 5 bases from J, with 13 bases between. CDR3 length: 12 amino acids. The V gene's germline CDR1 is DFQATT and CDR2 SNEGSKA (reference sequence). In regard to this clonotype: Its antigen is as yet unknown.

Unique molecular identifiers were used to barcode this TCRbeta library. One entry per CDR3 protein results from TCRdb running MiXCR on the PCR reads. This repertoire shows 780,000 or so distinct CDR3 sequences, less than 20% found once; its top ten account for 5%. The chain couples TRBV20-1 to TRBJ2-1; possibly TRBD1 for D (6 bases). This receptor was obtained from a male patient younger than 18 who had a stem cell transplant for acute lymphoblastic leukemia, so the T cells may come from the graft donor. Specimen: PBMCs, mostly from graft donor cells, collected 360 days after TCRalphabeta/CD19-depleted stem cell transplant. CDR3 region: CSSWDNNNEQFF. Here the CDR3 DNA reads TGCAGTTCTTGGGACAATAACAATGAGCAGTTCTTC.